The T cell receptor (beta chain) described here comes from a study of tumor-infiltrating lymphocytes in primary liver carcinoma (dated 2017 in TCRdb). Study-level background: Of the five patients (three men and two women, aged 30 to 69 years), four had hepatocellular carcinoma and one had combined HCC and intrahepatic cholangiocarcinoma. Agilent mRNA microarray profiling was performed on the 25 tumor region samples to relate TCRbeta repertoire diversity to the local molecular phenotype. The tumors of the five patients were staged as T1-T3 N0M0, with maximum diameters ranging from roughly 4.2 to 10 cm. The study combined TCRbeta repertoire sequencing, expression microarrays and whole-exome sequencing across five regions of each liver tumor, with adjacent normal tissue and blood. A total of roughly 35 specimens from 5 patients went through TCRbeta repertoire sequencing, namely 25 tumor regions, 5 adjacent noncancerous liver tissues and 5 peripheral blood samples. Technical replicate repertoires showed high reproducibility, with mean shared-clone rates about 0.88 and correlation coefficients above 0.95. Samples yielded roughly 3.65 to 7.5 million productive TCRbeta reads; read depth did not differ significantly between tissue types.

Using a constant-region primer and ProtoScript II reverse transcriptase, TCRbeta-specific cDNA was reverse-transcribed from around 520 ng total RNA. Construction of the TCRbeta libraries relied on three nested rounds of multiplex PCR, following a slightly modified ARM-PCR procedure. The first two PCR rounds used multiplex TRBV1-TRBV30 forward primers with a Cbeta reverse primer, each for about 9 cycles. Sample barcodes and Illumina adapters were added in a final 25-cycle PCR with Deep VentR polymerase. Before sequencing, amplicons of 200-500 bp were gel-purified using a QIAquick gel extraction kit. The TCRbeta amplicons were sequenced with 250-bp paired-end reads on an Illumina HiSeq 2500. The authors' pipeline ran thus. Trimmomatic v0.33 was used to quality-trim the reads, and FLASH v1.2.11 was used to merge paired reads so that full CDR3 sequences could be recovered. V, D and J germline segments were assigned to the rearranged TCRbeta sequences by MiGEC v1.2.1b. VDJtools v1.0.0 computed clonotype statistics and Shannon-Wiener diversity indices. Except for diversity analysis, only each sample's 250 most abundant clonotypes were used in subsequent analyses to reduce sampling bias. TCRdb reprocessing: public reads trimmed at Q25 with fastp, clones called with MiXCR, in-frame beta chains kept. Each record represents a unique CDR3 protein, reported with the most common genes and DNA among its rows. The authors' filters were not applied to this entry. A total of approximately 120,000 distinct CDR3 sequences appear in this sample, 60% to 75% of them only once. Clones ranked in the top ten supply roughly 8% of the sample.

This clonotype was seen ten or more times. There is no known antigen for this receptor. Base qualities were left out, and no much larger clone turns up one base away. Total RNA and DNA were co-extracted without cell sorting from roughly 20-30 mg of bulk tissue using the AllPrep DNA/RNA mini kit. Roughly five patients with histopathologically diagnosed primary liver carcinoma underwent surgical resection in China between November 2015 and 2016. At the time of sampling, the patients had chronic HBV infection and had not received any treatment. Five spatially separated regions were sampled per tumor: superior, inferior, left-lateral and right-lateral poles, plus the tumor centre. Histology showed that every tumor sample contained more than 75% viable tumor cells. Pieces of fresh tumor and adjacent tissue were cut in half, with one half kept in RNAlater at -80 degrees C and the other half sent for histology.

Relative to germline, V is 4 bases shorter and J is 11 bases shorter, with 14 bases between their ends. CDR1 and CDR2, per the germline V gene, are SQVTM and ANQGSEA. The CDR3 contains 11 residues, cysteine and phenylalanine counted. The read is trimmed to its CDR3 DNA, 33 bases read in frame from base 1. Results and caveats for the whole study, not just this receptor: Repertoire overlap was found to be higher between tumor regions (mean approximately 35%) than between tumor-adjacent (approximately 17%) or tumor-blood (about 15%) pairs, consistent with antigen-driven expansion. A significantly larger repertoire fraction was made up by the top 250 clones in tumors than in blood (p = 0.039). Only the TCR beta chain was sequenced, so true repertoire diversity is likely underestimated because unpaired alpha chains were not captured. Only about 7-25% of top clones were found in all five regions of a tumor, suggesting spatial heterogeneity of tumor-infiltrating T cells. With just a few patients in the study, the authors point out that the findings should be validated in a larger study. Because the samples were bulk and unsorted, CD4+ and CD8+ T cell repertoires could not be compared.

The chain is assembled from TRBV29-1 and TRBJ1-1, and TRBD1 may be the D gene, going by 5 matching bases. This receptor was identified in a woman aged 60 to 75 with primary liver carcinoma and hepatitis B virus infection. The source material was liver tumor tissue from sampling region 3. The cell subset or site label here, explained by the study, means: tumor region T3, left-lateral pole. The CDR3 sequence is CSVVGGSGAFF. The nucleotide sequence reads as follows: TGCAGCGTTGTGGGGGGGAGCGGTGCTTTCTTT. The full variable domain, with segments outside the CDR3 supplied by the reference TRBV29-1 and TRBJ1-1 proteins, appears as SAVISQKPSRDICQRGTSLTIQCQVDSQVTMMFWYRQQPGQSLTLIATANQGSEATYESGFVIDKFPISRPNLTFSTLTVSNMSPEDSSIYLCSVVGGSGAFFGQGTRLTVV.